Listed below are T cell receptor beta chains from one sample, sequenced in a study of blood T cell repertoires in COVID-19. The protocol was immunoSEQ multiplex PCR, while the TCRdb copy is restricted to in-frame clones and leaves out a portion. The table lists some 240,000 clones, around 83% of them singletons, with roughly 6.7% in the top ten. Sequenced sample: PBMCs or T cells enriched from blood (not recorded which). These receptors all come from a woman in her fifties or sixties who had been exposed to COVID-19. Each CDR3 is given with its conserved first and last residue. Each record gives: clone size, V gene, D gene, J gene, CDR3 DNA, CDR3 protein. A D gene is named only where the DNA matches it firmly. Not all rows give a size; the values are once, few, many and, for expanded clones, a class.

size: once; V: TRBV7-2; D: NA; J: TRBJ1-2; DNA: TGTGCCAGCAGCCGTTCCTTTACTGGGGCCGGGGGCTACACCTTC; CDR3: CASSRSFTGAGGYTF
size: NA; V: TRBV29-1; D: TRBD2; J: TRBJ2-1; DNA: TGCAGCGGGACTAGCGGATACAATGAGCAGTTCTTC; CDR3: CSGTSGYNEQFF
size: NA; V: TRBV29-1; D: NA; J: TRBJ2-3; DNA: TGCAGCGTTGAGGAAAGGAGACAGGACGCAGATACGCAGTATTTT; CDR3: CSVEERRQDADTQYF
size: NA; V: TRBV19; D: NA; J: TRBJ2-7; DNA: TGTGCCAGTAGTATCGCGGGCTTCGGGGAGCAGTACTTC; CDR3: CASSIAGFGEQYF
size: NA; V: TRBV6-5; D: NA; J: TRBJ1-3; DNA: TGTGCCAGCATAGAAAGCTCTGGAAACACCATATATTTT; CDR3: CASIESSGNTIYF
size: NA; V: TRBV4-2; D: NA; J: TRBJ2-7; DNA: TGTGCCAGCAGCCAAGATCCCGGGGGAACTGAGCAGTACTTC; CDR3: CASSQDPGGTEQYF
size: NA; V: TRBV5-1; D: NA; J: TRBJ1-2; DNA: TGCGCCAGCAGCCCTCGTGGAGGGCACGCTAACTATGGCTACACCTTC; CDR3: CASSPRGGHANYGYTF
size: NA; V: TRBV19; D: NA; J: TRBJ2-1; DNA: TGTGCCACCTCGACGGGGAGCTCCTACAATGAGCAGTTCTTC; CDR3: CATSTGSSYNEQFF
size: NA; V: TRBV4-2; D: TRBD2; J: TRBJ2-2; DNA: TGTGCCAGCTCTAAACTAGCGGGTAACACCGGGGAGCTGTTTTTT; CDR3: CASSKLAGNTGELFF
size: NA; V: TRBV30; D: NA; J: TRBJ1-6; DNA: TGTGCCTGGACCGACAGCCTGTCCGATAATTCACCCCTCCACTTT; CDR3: CAWTDSLSDNSPLHF
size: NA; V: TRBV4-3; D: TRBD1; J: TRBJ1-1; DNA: TGCGCCTCAACTCCCACGACAGGGGGCACTGAAGCTTTCTTT; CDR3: CASTPTTGGTEAFF
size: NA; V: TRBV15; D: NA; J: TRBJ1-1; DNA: TGTGCCACCAGTTCGTGGGGGCTAGGCACTGAAGCTTTCTTT; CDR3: CATSSWGLGTEAFF
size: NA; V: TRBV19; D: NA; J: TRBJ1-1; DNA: TGTGCCAGTAGTATACGGCGAGAGCGGGGTGTCTTT; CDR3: CASSIRRERGVF
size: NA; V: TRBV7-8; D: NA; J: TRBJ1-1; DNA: TGTGCCAGCAGCTTCGGGGGGGGGACTGAAGCTTTCTTT; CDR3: CASSFGGGTEAFF
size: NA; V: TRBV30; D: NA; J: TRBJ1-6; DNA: TGTGCCTGGAGGGTTAAAGGCAGGTTGGAGGCACCCCTCCACTTT; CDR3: CAWRVKGRLEAPLHF
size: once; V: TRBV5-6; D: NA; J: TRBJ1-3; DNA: TGTGCCCTAGGACATTTACCCTCTGGAAACACCATATATTTT; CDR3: CALGHLPSGNTIYF
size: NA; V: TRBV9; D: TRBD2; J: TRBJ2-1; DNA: TGTGCCAGCAGCGTAACCCCCACTAGCGGGGAGGGTGAGCAGTTCTTC; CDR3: CASSVTPTSGEGEQFF
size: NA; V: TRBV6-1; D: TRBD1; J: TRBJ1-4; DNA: TGTGCCAGCAGTGAGGAGGACAGGGTGCGGGAAAAACTGTTTTTT; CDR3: CASSEEDRVREKLFF
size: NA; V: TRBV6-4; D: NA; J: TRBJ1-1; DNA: TGTGCCAGCGGGTCCGGGAGGGCTGGAACTGAAGCTTTCTTT; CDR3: CASGSGRAGTEAFF
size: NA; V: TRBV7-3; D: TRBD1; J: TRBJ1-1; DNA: TGTGCCAGCAGCCCAAGGACAGGGAGGGACACTGAAGCTTTCTTT; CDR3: CASSPRTGRDTEAFF
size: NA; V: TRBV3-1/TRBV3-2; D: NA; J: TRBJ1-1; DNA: TGTGCCAGCAGCCAGAGCGCCGAAGGTCGCACTGAAGCTTTCTTT; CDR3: CASSQSAEGRTEAFF
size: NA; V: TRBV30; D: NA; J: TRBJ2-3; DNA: TGTGCCTGGATGAAGCAGGGGAACACAGATACGCAGTATTTT; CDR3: CAWMKQGNTDTQYF
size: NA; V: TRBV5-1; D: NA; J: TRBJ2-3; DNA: TGCGCCAGCAGCTTGGCCGGGTTGATCACAGATACGCAGTATTTT; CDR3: CASSLAGLITDTQYF
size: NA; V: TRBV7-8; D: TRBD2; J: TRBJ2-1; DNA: TGTGCCAGCAGCTTTGACCGGGGGGTTCGAAATGAGCAGTTCTTC; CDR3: CASSFDRGVRNEQFF
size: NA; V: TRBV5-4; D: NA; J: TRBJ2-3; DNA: TGTGCCAGCTCACAGGCCCCCACAGATACGCAGTATTTT; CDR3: CASSQAPTDTQYF
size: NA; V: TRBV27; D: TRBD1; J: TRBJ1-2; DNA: TGTGCCAGCAGTTCGAGGGGGCTCGAAGGCTACACCTTC; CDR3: CASSSRGLEGYTF
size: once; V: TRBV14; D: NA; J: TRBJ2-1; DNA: TGTGCCAGCAGCCAAGATCTGACATCCCGGGGTGAGCAGTTCTTC; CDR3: CASSQDLTSRGEQFF
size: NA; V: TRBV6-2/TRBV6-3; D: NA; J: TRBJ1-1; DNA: TGTGCCAGCAGTTACTCGAAGGGGGGGGAAGCTTTCTTT; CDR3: CASSYSKGGEAFF
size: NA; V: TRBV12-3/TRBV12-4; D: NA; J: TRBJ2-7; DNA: TGTGCCAGCAAAATGACGGGGGTCGATGAGCAGTACTTC; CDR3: CASKMTGVDEQYF
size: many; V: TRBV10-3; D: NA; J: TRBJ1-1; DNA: TGTGCCGCCCACGGGGTGAACACTGAAGCTTTCTTT; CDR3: CAAHGVNTEAFF
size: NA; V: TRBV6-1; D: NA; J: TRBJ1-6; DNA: TGTGCCAGCAGTGAAGGAGACAGTTTTGGGGCCCTCCACTTT; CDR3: CASSEGDSFGALHF
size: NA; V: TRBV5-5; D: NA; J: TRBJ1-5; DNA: TGTGCCAGCAGCCCCCGGGGAGGGGGCAATCAGCCCCAGCATTTT; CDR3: CASSPRGGGNQPQHF
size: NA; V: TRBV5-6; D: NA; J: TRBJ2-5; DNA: TGTGCCAGCAGCTCTGGACTGGGTGGAGAGACCCAGTACTTC; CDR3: CASSSGLGGETQYF
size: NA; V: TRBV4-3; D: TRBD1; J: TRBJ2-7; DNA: TGCGCCAGCAGCCAAGATTCGACAGGGACCTACGAGCAGTACTTC; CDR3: CASSQDSTGTYEQYF
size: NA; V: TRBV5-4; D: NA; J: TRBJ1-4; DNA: TGTGCCAGCAGCCTAAAACAGGGTCAGAATGAAAAACTGTTTTTT; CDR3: CASSLKQGQNEKLFF
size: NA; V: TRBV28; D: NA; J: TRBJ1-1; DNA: TGTGCCAGCAGTTTGCCACAGGGTCGGACTGAAGCTTTCTTT; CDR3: CASSLPQGRTEAFF